A selection of T cell receptor beta chains follows, all from one sample in a study of T cell responses to AZD1222 COVID-19 vaccine. Here immunoSEQ multiplex PCR was the method, and the copy in TCRdb shows in-frame clones only, minus some. The sample lists approximately 150,000 clones, about nine tenths occurring once. Sequencing was performed on peripheral blood, taken 28 days after the second AZD1222 dose. The source is an adult who received the AZD1222 COVID-19 vaccine. The CDR3 runs from the conserved cysteine through the conserved F or W. Fields, in order: D gene, V gene, J gene, CDR3 length, CDR3 DNA, CDR3 protein. D genes are given only for firm matches.

>-|TRBV11-3|TRBJ2-1|13
TGTGCCAGCAGCTTAGGGCAGAGCAATGAGCAGTTCTTC
CASSLGQSNEQFF
>TRBD2|TRBV4-1|TRBJ2-2|19
TGCGCCAGCAGCCAAGATTGGGCACTAGCGGGAGCAGGCACCGGGGAGCTGTTTTTT
CASSQDWALAGAGTGELFF
>TRBD1|TRBV7-2|TRBJ1-2|16
TGTGCCAGCAGCTTAACCCACACAGGGGTGAAGTATGGCTACACCTTC
CASSLTHTGVKYGYTF
>TRBD2|TRBV2|TRBJ2-2|16
TGTGCCAGCAGGAAAAGGACTAGCGGGAACACCGGGGAGCTGTTTTTT
CASRKRTSGNTGELFF
>TRBD1|TRBV5-6|TRBJ2-4|19
TGTGCCAGCAGCTTGCGGCCAGGGGGCGCGGATCTAGCCAAAAACATTCAGTACTTC
CASSLRPGGADLAKNIQYF
>-|TRBV28|TRBJ1-1|14
TGTGCCAGCACCCAGGGAGGTCGGAACACTGAAGCTTTCTTT
CASTQGGRNTEAFF
>-|TRBV29-1|TRBJ1-1|12
TGCAGCGTGGAATTCGGGTTCTCTGAAGCTTTCTTT
CSVEFGFSEAFF
>TRBD2|TRBV29-1|TRBJ2-1|14
TGCAGCGTAGCGGGGGGGGCCGACTACAATGAGCAGTTCTTC
CSVAGGADYNEQFF
>TRBD1|TRBV7-2|TRBJ1-2|13
TGTGCCAGCAGCTTAAACAGGGGCAATGGCTACACCTTC
CASSLNRGNGYTF
>-|TRBV5-1|TRBJ2-5|14
TGCGCCAGCAGCCCCAATGGGGGCGAGGGGACCCAGTACTTC
CASSPNGGEGTQYF
>TRBD1|TRBV7-3|TRBJ1-2|13
TGTGCCAGCAGCCGACAGGGTAACTATGGCTACACCTTC
CASSRQGNYGYTF
>TRBD1|TRBV6-2/TRBV6-3|TRBJ2-2|16
TGTGCCAGCAGTCAACGGACAGGGGGCTTTACCGGGGAGCTGTTTTTT
CASSQRTGGFTGELFF
>TRBD1|TRBV9|TRBJ2-1|14
TGTGCCAGCAGCGTCCTGGGACAGGGGAATGAGCAGTTCTTC
CASSVLGQGNEQFF